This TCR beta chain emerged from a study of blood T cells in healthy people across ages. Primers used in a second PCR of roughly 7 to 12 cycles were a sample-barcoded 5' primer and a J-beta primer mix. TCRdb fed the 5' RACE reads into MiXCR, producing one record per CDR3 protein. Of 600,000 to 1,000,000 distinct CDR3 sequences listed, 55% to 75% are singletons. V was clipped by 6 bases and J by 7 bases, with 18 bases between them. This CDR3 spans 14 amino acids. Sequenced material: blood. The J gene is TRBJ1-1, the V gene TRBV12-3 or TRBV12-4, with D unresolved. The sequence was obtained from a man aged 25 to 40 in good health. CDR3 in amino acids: CASSRGASESEAFF. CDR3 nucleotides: TGTGCCAGCAGCCGAGGAGCCTCCGAAAGTGAAGCTTTCTTT.